This T cell receptor beta chain came from a study of breast tumors, draining lymph nodes, adjacent tissues. General study results and limits: Luminal-like breast cancer showed significantly higher tumor–nontumor repertoire similarity than basal-like.

V was trimmed by 6 bases and J by 6 bases, leaving 15 bases between them. The CDR3 consists of 13 residues. Germline V lookup: CDR1 MNHEY, CDR2 SVGAGI. Axillary draining lymph nodes of breast cancer patients supplied the node samples. This clonotype was recorded a few times. Its antigen is unidentified. A read error may be the cause here, since a much bigger clone is one base away. TCRdb recomputed calls from the multiplex PCR reads with MiXCR, one row per CDR3 protein. The sample holds 150,000 to 200,000 distinct CDR3 sequences, about 33% seen once. Input material: axillary lymph node tissue. The receptor comes from a female donor with breast cancer. Some clones in this sample may be carry-over from other donors' samples. The chain is built from TRBV6-5 and TRBJ2-7; no firm D call. CDR3 protein: CASSYPPETEQYF. The CDR3 bases are TGTGCCAGCAGCTACCCTCCAGAGACCGAGCAGTACTTC.